The rows below give T cell receptor beta chains drawn from one sample of a study of cytomegalovirus exposure and HLA in healthy donors. This table comes from immunoSEQ multiplex PCR, and its TCRdb copy is limited to in-frame clones, with some not included. The sample shows more than 90,000 clones, 70% to 80% of them seen only once. Sequencing was performed on PBMCs. These receptors came from a woman under 30 in good health and CMV-seropositive. CDR3s include the opening cysteine and the closing phenylalanine or tryptophan. The D gene is left open where the match is weak. The size entry is marked missing in some rows and otherwise reads once, few, many or a size class.

V gene: TRBV5-1
CDR3 length: 14
J gene: TRBJ2-5
clone size: -
D gene: -
CDR3 DNA: TGCGCCAGCAGCTTCTCCGGCAGGGCCAAGACCCAGTACTTC
CDR3 protein: CASSFSGRAKTQYF

V gene: TRBV10-1
CDR3 length: 13
J gene: TRBJ2-2
clone size: -
D gene: -
CDR3 DNA: TGCGCCAGCAGTGAGCCCGTAACCGGGGAGCTGTTTTTT
CDR3 protein: CASSEPVTGELFF

V gene: TRBV6-5
CDR3 length: 13
J gene: TRBJ2-7
clone size: -
D gene: TRBD2
CDR3 DNA: TGTGCCAGCAGTTTAGCGGGCCGCTACGAGCAGTACTTC
CDR3 protein: CASSLAGRYEQYF

V gene: TRBV6-5
CDR3 length: 15
J gene: TRBJ2-7
clone size: -
D gene: -
CDR3 DNA: TGTGCCAGCAGTTACTCCCCACAGGGCGGCTACGAGCAGTACTTC
CDR3 protein: CASSYSPQGGYEQYF

V gene: TRBV2
CDR3 length: 14
J gene: TRBJ1-5
clone size: -
D gene: TRBD1
CDR3 DNA: TGTGCCAGCAGGAAGGGACAGAATAATCAGCCCCAGCATTTT
CDR3 protein: CASRKGQNNQPQHF

V gene: TRBV7-9
CDR3 length: 18
J gene: TRBJ2-7
clone size: -
D gene: TRBD2
CDR3 DNA: TGTGCCAGCAGCTTATTGTCAGGGATTAGCGGGAGGGCCCACGAGCAGTACTTC
CDR3 protein: CASSLLSGISGRAHEQYF

V gene: TRBV18
CDR3 length: 17
J gene: TRBJ2-3
clone size: -
D gene: TRBD2
CDR3 DNA: TGTGCCAGCTCACCAGGGACTAGCGGGAGTGGGGCAGATACGCAGTATTTT
CDR3 protein: CASSPGTSGSGADTQYF

V gene: TRBV30
CDR3 length: 13
J gene: TRBJ2-5
clone size: -
D gene: -
CDR3 DNA: TGTGCCTCCGCTAGTGGCGTAGCGGAGACCCAGTACTTC
CDR3 protein: CASASGVAETQYF

V gene: TRBV30
CDR3 length: 18
J gene: TRBJ1-1
clone size: -
D gene: -
CDR3 DNA: TGTGCCTGGACTAAGAACCCGACAGATAAAGATATGAACACTGAAGCTTTCTTT
CDR3 protein: CAWTKNPTDKDMNTEAFF

V gene: TRBV15
CDR3 length: 15
J gene: TRBJ2-1
clone size: -
D gene: TRBD1
CDR3 DNA: TGTGCCACCAACGCCGGTACAGGGGGCTACAATGAGCAGTTCTTC
CDR3 protein: CATNAGTGGYNEQFF

V gene: TRBV5-1
CDR3 length: 14
J gene: TRBJ1-2
clone size: few
D gene: -
CDR3 DNA: TGCGCCAGCAGCTTGATTGGCCCCGAGGGAGGCTACACCTTC
CDR3 protein: CASSLIGPEGGYTF

V gene: TRBV5-1
CDR3 length: 15
J gene: TRBJ2-2
clone size: -
D gene: -
CDR3 DNA: TGCGCCAGCAGCTTGGTATCTCCGAACACCGGGGAGCTGTTTTTT
CDR3 protein: CASSLVSPNTGELFF

V gene: TRBV9
CDR3 length: 14
J gene: TRBJ1-1
clone size: -
D gene: -
CDR3 DNA: TGTGCCAGCAGCCTCGTAGAGGGGAGGACTGAAGCTTTCTTT
CDR3 protein: CASSLVEGRTEAFF

V gene: TRBV11-3
CDR3 length: 15
J gene: TRBJ2-3
clone size: -
D gene: -
CDR3 DNA: TGTGCCAGCAGCCCAGGGGCGATCCGCACAGATACGCAGTATTTT
CDR3 protein: CASSPGAIRTDTQYF

V gene: TRBV7-9
CDR3 length: 15
J gene: TRBJ1-1
clone size: few
D gene: TRBD1
CDR3 DNA: TGTGCCAGCAGCTCGTACAGGGGGGGGAACACTGAAGCTTTCTTT
CDR3 protein: CASSSYRGGNTEAFF

V gene: TRBV5-1
CDR3 length: 12
J gene: TRBJ2-7
clone size: -
D gene: -
CDR3 DNA: TGCGCCAGCAGCTTCCATCCGGACGAGCAGTACTTC
CDR3 protein: CASSFHPDEQYF